This T cell receptor beta chain originates from a study of blood T cell repertoires in COVID-19. Whole-study context: Samples of COVID-19 (acute and convalescent) were obtained from the United States, Italy and Spain. Sources were T cells, B-cell-depleted T cells, or PBMCs; the material itself was cDNA or gDNA.

In the source study's methods: Reference gene primers were amplified, and this amplification served to estimate nucleated cell counts. Using immunoSEQ multiplex PCR, the repertoire was profiled, and TCRdb retains in-frame clones only, with some absent. From that table come the V and J calls and clone size; the DNA was used to work out D and trimming. The sample yields 40,000 or so clones, approximately 81% seen once. Germline assignment: CDR1 LGHNA and CDR2 YNFKEQ. This CDR3 is 13 amino acids long. Trimming took 3 bases from V and 4 from J, leaving 9 bases between them. The chain has TRBV4-2 and TRBJ1-1; D remains unclear. The sequencing input was peripheral blood. The TCR sequence derives from a man between 60 and 70 years old in a cohort sampled during active COVID-19. The CDR3 coding sequence is TGTGCCAGCAGCCAGGATGCGGCCACTGAAGCTTTCTTT. Translated: CASSQDAATEAFF.